The 3 T cell receptor beta chains listed next were all sequenced from one sample in a study of siplizumab effects on memory and regulatory T cells. TCRdb's copy holds only in-frame clones and misses some; the assay was immunoSEQ multiplex PCR. The table lists some 100,000 clones, approximately 91% of them singletons. Sequenced input: non-Treg CD4+ T cells sorted from blood. These receptors originate from a human donor in good health.

This chain joins TRBV7-2 and TRBJ2-3; D unclear. Germline V CDR1 and CDR2: SGHTA, FQGNSA. This CDR3 spans 13 amino acids. The V end lost 5 bases, the J end lost 1 base, and 7 bases lay between the germline ends. CDR3 in DNA: TGTGCCAGCAGCCGTGGGGGCACAGATACGCAGTATTTT. It is translated as CASSRGGTDTQYF.

The rearrangement joins TRBV2 to TRBJ1-6, with TRBD1 matching over 8 bases. The CDR3 extends over 19 amino acids. With V trimmed by 3 bases and J by 2 bases, 12 bases remained unmatched. Germline CDR1 SNHLY, CDR2 FYNNEI. CDR3 loop: CASSEPDRGRRTYNSPLHF. DNA for the CDR3: TGTGCCAGCAGTGAGCCAGACAGGGGCCGACGAACCTATAATTCACCCCTCCACTTT. The whole variable domain, filled in from reference TRBV2 and TRBJ1-6, reads EPEVTQTPSHQVTQMGQEVILRCVPISNHLYFYWYRQILGQKVEFLVSFYNNEISEKSEIFDDQFSVERPDGSNFTLKIRSTKLEDSAMYFCASSEPDRGRRTYNSPLHFGNGTRLTVT.

The chain employs TRBV12-5 and TRBJ1-5; 8 bases line up with TRBD1. The CDR3 contains 20 residues. Germline loops: CDR1 LGHNT, CDR2 FRNRAP. J gave up 5 bases and V 2 bases, and 20 bases lay outside the gene matches. The CDR3 nucleotides read TGTGCTAGTGGTTTGATCGGTGGGGGAGGACAGGGAGTAGTTTATCAGCCCCAGCATTTT. Encoded protein: CASGLIGGGGQGVVYQPQHF.